This T cell receptor beta chain was sequenced during a study of blood T cell repertoires in COVID-19. Study-level background: Samples taken during acute and convalescent COVID-19 were collected in the United States, Italy and Spain. The analysed material was cDNA or gDNA that came from T cells, B-cell-depleted T cells, or PBMCs.

In the study's own analysis: Amplification from reference gene primers served as the basis for estimated nucleated cell counts. Sequencing was performed with immunoSEQ multiplex PCR; in TCRdb, only in-frame clones are kept and a portion is missing. For V, J and clone size, that table is used; D and trimming come from the DNA. This table has about 80,000 clones, roughly 80% appearing once. The germline CDR1 and CDR2 sequences are SGHDT and YYEEEE. V was trimmed by 0 bases and J by 14 bases, leaving 17 bases between them. The CDR3 length is 13 residues. Sequencing was done on a sample of peripheral blood. The chain has TRBV5-6 and TRBJ1-2; tentatively, D is TRBD1 (5 bases). This sequence was found in a woman in her 70s with acute or convalescent COVID-19. CDR3 in DNA: TGTGCCAGCAGCTTGGCCCGAAGTGGGGGGTCAACCTTC. This gives the protein CASSLARSGGSTF.